The next 10 T cell receptor beta chains were all read from a single sample in a study of T-cell reconstitution after alpha-beta-depleted transplantation in children. TCRbeta library preparation incorporated unique molecular identifiers. TCRdb reprocessed the PCR reads via MiXCR and lists one record per CDR3 protein. In the table there are approximately 1,000,000 distinct CDR3 sequences, less than 30% of which are singletons. The sequencing here drew on PBMCs, mostly from graft donor cells, taken 360 days after TCRalphabeta/CD19-depleted stem cell transplant. The source of these receptors is a boy under three years old who had a stem cell transplant for SCID, so the T cells may come from the graft donor.

V and J are TRBV20-1 and TRBJ2-3, with D perhaps matching TRBD1 (5 bases). The CDR3 has 16 residues. V was cut by 7 bases and J by 3 bases, with 23 bases left in between. The germline gives CDR1 DFQATT, CDR2 SNEGSKA (reference sequence). CDR3 sequence: CSVLKWTKDGTDTQYF. The CDR3 DNA reads as TGCAGTGTTTTGAAGTGGACAAAGGACGGAACAGATACGCAGTATTTT.

This clonotype showed up just a few times. The rearrangement uses TRBV5-1 and TRBJ2-1; weak D call: TRBD2 (5 bases). The CDR3 has 12 amino acids. The V gene's germline CDR1 is SGHRS and CDR2 YFSETQ. V dropped 2 bases and J dropped 12 bases, with 12 bases sitting between them. The CDR3 region is CASSFTGEAQFF. Written as DNA, the CDR3 is TGCGCCAGCAGCTTTACCGGGGAAGCGCAGTTCTTC.

In its sample, this clonotype was seen a few times. The CDR3 region has the DNA TGTGCCAGCAGCCCCACTACTGCGGGGTACTCCTACAATGAGCAGTTCTTC. Encoded protein: CASSPTTAGYSYNEQFF. The chain links TRBV9 to TRBJ2-1, with a tentative D call TRBD2 (6 bases). V lost 4 bases, J lost 0 bases, and 17 bases lay in between. Germline V gene data show CDR1 as SGDLS and CDR2 as YYNGEE. CDR3 length: 17 amino acids.

This CDR3 is CSASLNGGDKLFF. In nucleotides, the CDR3 is TGCAGTGCTAGCCTCAACGGCGGAGACAAACTGTTTTTT. The chain links TRBV20-1 to TRBJ1-4; no definite D call. Germline V gene data show CDR1 as DFQATT and CDR2 as SNEGSKA (reference sequence). The CDR3 is made up of 13 amino acids. The germline V and J ends were trimmed by 3 bases and 11 bases, with 16 bases remaining between them.

This clonotype was counted a few times. The V and J genes are TRBV20-1 and TRBJ2-1; the match to TRBD2 covers 8 bases. The CDR3 length is 15 residues. Germline trimming cut 0 bases from V and 4 bases from J; bases unmatched to any gene: 5. From germline, CDR1 is DFQATT and CDR2 SNEGSKA (reference sequence). Here the CDR3 DNA reads TGCAGTGCTAGAGATCGGGGGACTAGTTACAATGAGCAGTTCTTC. It encodes CSARDRGTSYNEQFF.

J is TRBJ1-4 and V is TRBV24-1; D is possibly TRBD1 (6 bases). Germline CDR1 KGHDR, CDR2 SFDVKD. This CDR3 comprises 15 residues. Deletions cut 8 bases from V and 0 bases from J, with 12 bases between. This CDR3 reads CATTGHSATNEKLFF. The DNA of the CDR3 is TGTGCCACCACGGGACACTCAGCAACTAATGAAAAACTGTTTTTT.

This CDR3 is CASSLGRGQGYEQFF. Written as DNA, the CDR3 is TGTGCCAGCAGCTTAGGGCGGGGACAGGGGTATGAGCAGTTCTTC. This rearrangement joins TRBV7-9 to TRBJ2-1, with 10 bases lining up with TRBD1. V shed 1 base, J shed 8 bases, and the junction held 5 bases outside the gene matches. Germline V gives CDR1 SEHNR, CDR2 FQNEAQ (reference sequence). This CDR3 comprises 15 residues.

CDR3 amino acids: CASSPTGTLYEQYF. The CDR3 DNA sequence: TGTGCCAGCAGCCCCACCGGGACTCTCTACGAGCAGTACTTC. V and J are TRBV11-2 and TRBJ2-7, with a possible D match to TRBD2 (6 bases). The germline V and J ends were trimmed by 5 bases and 3 bases, with 14 bases remaining between them. The CDR3 covers 14 residues. Germline lookup yields CDR1 SGHAT and CDR2 FQNNGV.

This sequence joins TRBV7-2 and TRBJ2-7; D perhaps matches TRBD2 (6 bases). CDR3 length equals 14 residues. The germline gives CDR1 SGHTA, CDR2 FQGNSA. The V end lost 1 base, the J end lost 7 bases, and 14 bases lay between the germline ends. The CDR3, as DNA: TGTGCCAGCAGCTTAGGGGGGGAATCGCGTGAGCAGTACTTC. Translating it yields CASSLGGESREQYF.

The chain has TRBV25-1 and TRBJ2-2; maybe TRBD1 (6 bases). The CDR3 consists of 15 residues. Trimming took 4 bases from V and 2 from J, leaving 11 bases between them. CDR1 and CDR2 from the germline V gene are MGHDK and SYGVNS. The CDR3 here is CASSGWTANTGELFF. DNA for the CDR3: TGTGCCAGCAGTGGCTGGACAGCTAACACCGGGGAGCTGTTTTTT.